The rows below give T cell receptor beta chains drawn from one sample of a study of CD8+ T cells in alopecia areata. Some clones are missing from TCRdb's copy, which holds only in-frame ones; the method was immunoSEQ multiplex PCR. Counted here are 110,000 or so clones, 35% to 40% occurring once; the ten biggest clones make up approximately 2.8%. Source material: CD4+ T cells sorted from blood. Source of these receptors: a human donor with alopecia areata. CDR3s include the opening cysteine and the closing phenylalanine or tryptophan. The D gene is left open where the match is weak. Only some rows state a clone size, as once, few, many or a class for expanded clones.

V gene: TRBV7-2; clone size: .; J gene: TRBJ2-7; D gene: .; CDR3 DNA: TGTGCCAGCAGCTTCGGACAGAGCTCCTACGAGCAGTACTTC; CDR3 protein: CASSFGQSSYEQYF
V gene: TRBV4-1; clone size: .; J gene: TRBJ2-7; D gene: .; CDR3 DNA: TGCGCCAGCAGCCAAGATCTTCGGGGAGGACGATCCTACTCCTACGAGCAGTACTTC; CDR3 protein: CASSQDLRGGRSYSYEQYF
V gene: TRBV29-1; clone size: few; J gene: TRBJ2-7; D gene: TRBD1; CDR3 DNA: TGCAGCGTTGGGGGGACAGGGGCAGGGGAGCAGTACTTC; CDR3 protein: CSVGGTGAGEQYF
V gene: TRBV14; clone size: .; J gene: TRBJ2-1; D gene: TRBD2; CDR3 DNA: TGTGCCAGCACCAAGGGGTCAGCGGGAGGTCACAATGAGCAGTTCTTC; CDR3 protein: CASTKGSAGGHNEQFF
V gene: TRBV18; clone size: few; J gene: TRBJ1-1; D gene: TRBD1; CDR3 DNA: TGTGCCAGCTTTCAACCACAGGGGCCGGGCACTGAAGCTTTCTTT; CDR3 protein: CASFQPQGPGTEAFF
V gene: TRBV11-2; clone size: .; J gene: TRBJ2-3; D gene: .; CDR3 DNA: TGTGCCAGCAGCCTAGCCACCACAGATACGCAGTATTTT; CDR3 protein: CASSLATTDTQYF
V gene: TRBV28; clone size: few; J gene: TRBJ2-7; D gene: .; CDR3 DNA: TGTGCCAGCATCGAGGGGCGAGGTTACCAGCAGTACTTC; CDR3 protein: CASIEGRGYQQYF
V gene: TRBV5-1; clone size: .; J gene: TRBJ2-1; D gene: .; CDR3 DNA: TGCGCCAGCAGCTTGAGGGCTCTTGCACCCAGCTCCTACAATGAGCAGTTCTTC; CDR3 protein: CASSLRALAPSSYNEQFF
V gene: TRBV18; clone size: .; J gene: TRBJ2-3; D gene: TRBD2; CDR3 DNA: TGTGCCAGCTCACCTACTGCGGGGGGGCCCAATACGCAGTATTTT; CDR3 protein: CASSPTAGGPNTQYF
V gene: TRBV2; clone size: .; J gene: TRBJ2-5; D gene: .; CDR3 DNA: TGTGCCAGCAGTGCTGGGGGTTACGGGACCCAGTACTTC; CDR3 protein: CASSAGGYGTQYF
V gene: TRBV29-1; clone size: few; J gene: TRBJ2-1; D gene: TRBD2; CDR3 DNA: TGCAGCGCTGCTAGCGGATCGAGCTCCTACAATGAGCAGTTCTTC; CDR3 protein: CSAASGSSSYNEQFF
V gene: TRBV2; clone size: .; J gene: TRBJ2-2; D gene: .; CDR3 DNA: TGTGCCAGCAGACTAGTTACGAACACCGGGGAGCTGTTTTTT; CDR3 protein: CASRLVTNTGELFF
V gene: TRBV2; clone size: few; J gene: TRBJ2-3; D gene: .; CDR3 DNA: TGTGCCAGCAGACTTGGTAACAGCCACTCGGATACGCAGTATTTT; CDR3 protein: CASRLGNSHSDTQYF
V gene: TRBV7-2; clone size: few; J gene: TRBJ2-3; D gene: TRBD2; CDR3 DNA: TGTGCCAGCAGCTGGGGAGGGCCCGCAGATACGCAGTATTTT; CDR3 protein: CASSWGGPADTQYF
V gene: TRBV6-6; clone size: .; J gene: TRBJ1-5; D gene: TRBD1; CDR3 DNA: TGTGCCAGCAGTTCGGACAGGGCTGAGCCCCAGCATTTT; CDR3 protein: CASSSDRAEPQHF
V gene: TRBV5-4; clone size: .; J gene: TRBJ2-7; D gene: .; CDR3 DNA: TGTGCCAGCAGCTTGCCCACCCTCCGGACTCGAGAGTACTTC; CDR3 protein: CASSLPTLRTREYF
V gene: TRBV6-5; clone size: once; J gene: TRBJ2-7; D gene: .; CDR3 DNA: TGTGCCAGCAGTTACTCCGGGAATGCCTACGAGCAGTACTTC; CDR3 protein: CASSYSGNAYEQYF
V gene: TRBV7-2; clone size: few; J gene: TRBJ1-6; D gene: .; CDR3 DNA: TGTGCCAGCAGCTTAGGCGGCGGGCGGGAGGCCCTCCACTTT; CDR3 protein: CASSLGGGREALHF
V gene: TRBV18; clone size: few; J gene: TRBJ2-6; D gene: TRBD1; CDR3 DNA: TGTGCCAGCTCACCCTGGACAGGGCCCGGGGCCAACGTCCTGACTTTC; CDR3 protein: CASSPWTGPGANVLTF
V gene: TRBV5-1; clone size: few; J gene: TRBJ2-5; D gene: .; CDR3 DNA: TGCGCCAGCACCTTGGGAACAGCACAAGAGACCCAGTACTTC; CDR3 protein: CASTLGTAQETQYF
V gene: TRBV28; clone size: few; J gene: TRBJ2-7; D gene: .; CDR3 DNA: TGTGCCAGCAGTTTTCTCGTCGGGGAGCAGTACTTC; CDR3 protein: CASSFLVGEQYF
V gene: TRBV29-1; clone size: .; J gene: TRBJ2-2; D gene: .; CDR3 DNA: TGCAGCGCCGCAGAGAACACCGGGGAGCTGTTTTTT; CDR3 protein: CSAAENTGELFF
V gene: TRBV5-6; clone size: many; J gene: TRBJ2-3; D gene: .; CDR3 DNA: TGTGCCAGCAGCTTGGACTTTGATACGCAGTATTTT; CDR3 protein: CASSLDFDTQYF
V gene: TRBV27; clone size: .; J gene: TRBJ2-3; D gene: .; CDR3 DNA: TGTGCCAGCAGTCCTGGACACCCCACAGATACGCAGTATTTT; CDR3 protein: CASSPGHPTDTQYF
V gene: TRBV29-1; clone size: few; J gene: TRBJ1-1; D gene: .; CDR3 DNA: TGCAGCTCCCAGAACACTGAAGCTTTCTTT; CDR3 protein: CSSQNTEAFF
V gene: TRBV6-6; clone size: .; J gene: TRBJ2-3; D gene: TRBD1; CDR3 DNA: TGTGCCAGCAGGACAGGGATGGGGACAGATACGCAGTATTTT; CDR3 protein: CASRTGMGTDTQYF
V gene: TRBV15; clone size: .; J gene: TRBJ2-3; D gene: TRBD2; CDR3 DNA: TGTGCCACCAGCAGGACCGGGGGGTTAGCAGATACGCAGTATTTT; CDR3 protein: CATSRTGGLADTQYF
V gene: TRBV30; clone size: .; J gene: TRBJ2-7; D gene: TRBD1; CDR3 DNA: TGTGCCTGGAACAAACAGGGGGCCTACGAGCAGTACTTC; CDR3 protein: CAWNKQGAYEQYF
V gene: TRBV29-1; clone size: few; J gene: TRBJ1-2; D gene: .; CDR3 DNA: TGCAGCGTTGCCCATACACAGAGCGGCTACACCTTC; CDR3 protein: CSVAHTQSGYTF
V gene: TRBV29-1; clone size: few; J gene: TRBJ2-3; D gene: TRBD1; CDR3 DNA: TGCAGCGTTGGGGGACAGACAGATACGCAGTATTTT; CDR3 protein: CSVGGQTDTQYF
V gene: TRBV5-1; clone size: .; J gene: TRBJ2-3; D gene: .; CDR3 DNA: TGCGCCAGCTTTCAAGGGTGGGCGGACACAGATACGCAGTATTTT; CDR3 protein: CASFQGWADTDTQYF
V gene: TRBV2; clone size: .; J gene: TRBJ2-1; D gene: .; CDR3 DNA: TGTGCCAGCAGTTTAAGGCAGGGGCCTCCCAATGAGCAGTTCTTC; CDR3 protein: CASSLRQGPPNEQFF
V gene: TRBV2; clone size: .; J gene: TRBJ1-5; D gene: .; CDR3 DNA: TGTGCCAGCAGTGAAAACCAGGGTAGTCAGCCCCAGCATTTT; CDR3 protein: CASSENQGSQPQHF
V gene: TRBV7-2; clone size: .; J gene: TRBJ2-3; D gene: .; CDR3 DNA: TGTGCCAGCAGCTTAGCTAGTAGCGTAGTCGATACGCAGTATTTT; CDR3 protein: CASSLASSVVDTQYF
V gene: TRBV18; clone size: .; J gene: TRBJ2-5; D gene: .; CDR3 DNA: TGTGCCAGCTCACCCCGAGGGGAGACCCAGTACTTC; CDR3 protein: CASSPRGETQYF
V gene: TRBV5-1; clone size: .; J gene: TRBJ2-7; D gene: .; CDR3 DNA: TGCGCCAGCAGCTGGACACTAGCCGGCGAGCAGTACTTC; CDR3 protein: CASSWTLAGEQYF
V gene: TRBV28; clone size: .; J gene: TRBJ2-7; D gene: TRBD1; CDR3 DNA: TGTGCCAGCAGTTTTGTTGGGACAGGGGGCCGCGAGCAGTACTTC; CDR3 protein: CASSFVGTGGREQYF
V gene: TRBV6-5; clone size: .; J gene: TRBJ2-1; D gene: TRBD1; CDR3 DNA: TGTGCCAGCAGTTACTCCGAAGGGACAGTATACAATGAGCAGTTCTTC; CDR3 protein: CASSYSEGTVYNEQFF
V gene: TRBV27; clone size: .; J gene: TRBJ2-5; D gene: .; CDR3 DNA: TGTGCCAGCAGTTTCCCCGGGGGCCCAGGAGAGACCCAGTACTTC; CDR3 protein: CASSFPGGPGETQYF
V gene: TRBV29-1; clone size: .; J gene: TRBJ1-3; D gene: .; CDR3 DNA: TGCAGCGTATTGACTGGAAACACCATATATTTT; CDR3 protein: CSVLTGNTIYF
V gene: TRBV7-2; clone size: .; J gene: TRBJ2-5; D gene: .; CDR3 DNA: TGTGCCAGCAGCCACCAGAAGCGGTCCCAAGAGACCCAGTACTTC; CDR3 protein: CASSHQKRSQETQYF
V gene: TRBV7-2; clone size: few; J gene: TRBJ1-4; D gene: .; CDR3 DNA: TGTGCCAGCAGCTTAAATTGGGGACGATATGAAAAACTGTTTTTT; CDR3 protein: CASSLNWGRYEKLFF
V gene: TRBV6-6; clone size: .; J gene: TRBJ1-1; D gene: .; CDR3 DNA: TGTGCCAGCAGTTACTCGGGGGGCACTGAAGCTTTCTTT; CDR3 protein: CASSYSGGTEAFF
V gene: TRBV5-1; clone size: few; J gene: TRBJ2-1; D gene: TRBD2; CDR3 DNA: TGCGCCAGCAGCACGGCGGGAGACAATGAGCAGTTCTTC; CDR3 protein: CASSTAGDNEQFF
V gene: TRBV18; clone size: .; J gene: TRBJ1-5; D gene: .; CDR3 DNA: TGTGCCAGCTCACCACCGAGGGGCGAATATAGCAATCAGCCCCAGCATTTT; CDR3 protein: CASSPPRGEYSNQPQHF
V gene: TRBV18; clone size: .; J gene: TRBJ2-5; D gene: .; CDR3 DNA: TGTGCCAGCTTGCGTCCGTCGGAGGAGACCCAGTACTTC; CDR3 protein: CASLRPSEETQYF
V gene: TRBV7-2; clone size: .; J gene: TRBJ2-2; D gene: .; CDR3 DNA: TGTGCCAGCAGCCAAGATTGGCTCGTTGCCGCCGGGGAGCTGTTTTTT; CDR3 protein: CASSQDWLVAAGELFF